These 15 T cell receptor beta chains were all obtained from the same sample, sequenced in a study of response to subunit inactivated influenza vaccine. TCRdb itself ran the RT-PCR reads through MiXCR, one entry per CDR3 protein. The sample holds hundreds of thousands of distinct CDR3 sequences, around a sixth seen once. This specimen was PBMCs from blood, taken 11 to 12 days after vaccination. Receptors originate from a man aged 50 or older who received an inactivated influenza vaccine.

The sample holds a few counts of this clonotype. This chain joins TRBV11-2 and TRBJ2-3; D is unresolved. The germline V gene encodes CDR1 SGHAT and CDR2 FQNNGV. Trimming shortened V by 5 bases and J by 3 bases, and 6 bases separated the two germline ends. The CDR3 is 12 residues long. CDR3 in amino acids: CASSIITDTQYF. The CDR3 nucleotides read TGTGCCAGCAGCATAATTACAGATACGCAGTATTTT.

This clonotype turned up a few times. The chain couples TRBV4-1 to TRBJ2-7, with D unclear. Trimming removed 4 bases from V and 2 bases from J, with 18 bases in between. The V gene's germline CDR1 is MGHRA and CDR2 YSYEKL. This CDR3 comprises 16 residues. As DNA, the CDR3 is TGCGCCAGCAGCCCTCACCCCAGTCCCGGTACCTACGAGCAGTACTTC. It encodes CASSPHPSPGTYEQYF.

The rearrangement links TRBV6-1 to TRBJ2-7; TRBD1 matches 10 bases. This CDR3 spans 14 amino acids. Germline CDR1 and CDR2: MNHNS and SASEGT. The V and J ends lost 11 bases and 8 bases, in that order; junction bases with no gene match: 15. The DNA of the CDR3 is TGTGCCTGCGACCCGGGACAGGGGTACAACAAGCAGTACTTC. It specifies CACDPGQGYNKQYF.

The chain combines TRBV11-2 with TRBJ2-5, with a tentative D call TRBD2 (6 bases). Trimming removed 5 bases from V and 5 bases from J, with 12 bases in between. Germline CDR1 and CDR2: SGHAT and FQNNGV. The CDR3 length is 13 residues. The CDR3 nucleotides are TGTGCCAGCAGCGCCTCGGCGGGGGAGACCCAGTACTTC. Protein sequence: CASSASAGETQYF.

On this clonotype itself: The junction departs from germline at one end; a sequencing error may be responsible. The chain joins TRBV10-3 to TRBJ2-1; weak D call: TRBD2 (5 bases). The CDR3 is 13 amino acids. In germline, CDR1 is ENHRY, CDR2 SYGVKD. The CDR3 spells CAVSESAAGEQFF. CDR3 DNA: TGTGCCGTCAGTGAGTCGGCCGCGGGTGAGCAGTTCTTC.

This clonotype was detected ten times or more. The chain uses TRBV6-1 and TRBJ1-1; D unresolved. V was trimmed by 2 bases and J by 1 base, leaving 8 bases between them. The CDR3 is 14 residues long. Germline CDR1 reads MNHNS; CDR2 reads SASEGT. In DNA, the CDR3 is TGTGCCAGCAGTGAACTTCGGCAGAACACTGAAGCTTTCTTT. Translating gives CASSELRQNTEAFF.

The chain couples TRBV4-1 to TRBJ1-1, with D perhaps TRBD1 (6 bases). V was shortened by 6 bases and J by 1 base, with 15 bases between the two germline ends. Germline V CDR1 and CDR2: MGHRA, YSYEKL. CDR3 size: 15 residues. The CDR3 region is CASSTDLQGNTEAFF. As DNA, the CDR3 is TGCGCCAGCAGTACTGACCTACAGGGGAACACTGAAGCTTTCTTT.

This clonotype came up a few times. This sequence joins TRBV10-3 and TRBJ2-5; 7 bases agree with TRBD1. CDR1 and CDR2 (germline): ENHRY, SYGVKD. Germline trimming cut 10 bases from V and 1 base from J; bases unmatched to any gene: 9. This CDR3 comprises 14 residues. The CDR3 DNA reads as TGTGCCACCAAAGACCGGGACAGCCAAGAGACCCAGTACTTC. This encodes CATKDRDSQETQYF.

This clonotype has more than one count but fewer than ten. In DNA form, the CDR3 reads TGTGCCAGCAGCTTTACCAATAGCGGGAGAGTCAAGAATGAGCAGTTCTTC. This gives the protein CASSFTNSGRVKNEQFF. The chain has TRBV11-2 and TRBJ2-1; 9 nucleotides line up with TRBD2. The germline V gene has CDR1 SGHAT and CDR2 FQNNGV. This CDR3 contains 17 residues. Trimming cost V 3 bases and J 7 bases; bases outside gene matches: 13.

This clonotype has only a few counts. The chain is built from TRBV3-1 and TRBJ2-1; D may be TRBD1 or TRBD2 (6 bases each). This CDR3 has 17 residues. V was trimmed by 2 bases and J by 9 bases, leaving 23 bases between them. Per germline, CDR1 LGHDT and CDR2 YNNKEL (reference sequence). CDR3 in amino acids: CASSQTTGRGLPREQFF. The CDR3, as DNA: TGTGCCAGCAGCCAAACAACTGGTCGGGGGCTCCCCCGTGAGCAGTTCTTC.

The CDR3 DNA sequence: TGTGCCAGCAGCTTATCAGGGGGCCGCGAGCAGTACTTC. It is translated as CASSLSGGREQYF. The chain employs TRBV7-2 and TRBJ2-7; 8 bases are shared with TRBD1. The V gene's germline CDR1 is SGHTA and CDR2 FQGNSA. After removal of 2 bases from V and 6 bases from J, the junction contained 3 bases not matched to a gene. The CDR3 totals 13 residues.

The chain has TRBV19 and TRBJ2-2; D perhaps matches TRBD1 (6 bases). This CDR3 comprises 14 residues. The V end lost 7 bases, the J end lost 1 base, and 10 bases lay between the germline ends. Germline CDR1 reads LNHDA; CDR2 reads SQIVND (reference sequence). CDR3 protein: CASKGERNTGELFF. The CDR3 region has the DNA TGTGCCAGTAAGGGGGAAAGGAACACCGGGGAGCTGTTTTTT. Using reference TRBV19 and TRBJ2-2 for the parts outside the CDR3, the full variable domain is DGGITQSPKYLFRKEGQNVTLSCEQNLNHDAMYWYRQDPGQGLRLIYYSQIVNDFQKGDIAEGYSVSREKKESFPLTVTSAQKNPTAFYLCASKGERNTGELFFGEGSRLTVL.

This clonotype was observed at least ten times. DNA for the CDR3: TGCGCCAGCTCCCCTAGCGGGCACTCCTACAATGAGCAGTTCTTC. This sequence encodes CASSPSGHSYNEQFF. V and J are TRBV5-1 and TRBJ2-1; 8 nucleotides match TRBD2. The CDR3 is made up of 15 amino acids. After removal of 7 bases from V and 0 bases from J, the junction contained 6 bases not matched to a gene. Germline CDR1 is SGHRS and CDR2 is YFSETQ.

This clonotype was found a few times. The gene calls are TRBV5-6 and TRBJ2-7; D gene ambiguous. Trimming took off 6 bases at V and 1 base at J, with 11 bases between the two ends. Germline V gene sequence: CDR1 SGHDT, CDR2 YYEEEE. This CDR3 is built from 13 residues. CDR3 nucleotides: TGTGCCAGCACCGGTACCGATTCCTACGAGCAGTACTTC. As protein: CASTGTDSYEQYF.

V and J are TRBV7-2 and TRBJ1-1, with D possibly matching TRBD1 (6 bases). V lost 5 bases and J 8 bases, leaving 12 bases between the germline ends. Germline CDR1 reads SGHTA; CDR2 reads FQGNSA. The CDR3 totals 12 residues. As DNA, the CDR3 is TGTGCCAGCAGCCCTGGACAGATGGAAGCTTTCTTT. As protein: CASSPGQMEAFF.